These 14 T cell receptor beta chains were all obtained from the same sample, sequenced in a study of PD-1 blockade in mismatch repair-deficient tumors. The table came from immunoSEQ multiplex PCR; TCRdb's copy has only in-frame clones and leaves some out. The table shows 100,000 to 150,000 clones, with 86% occurring only once. The sample consisted of peripheral blood, taken 44 weeks after starting pembrolizumab. Source of these receptors: an adult with mismatch repair-deficient cancer.

The V gene is TRBV13, the J gene TRBJ2-1; no reliable D call. Germline V CDR1 and CDR2: PRHDT, FYEKMQ (reference sequence). Trimming took 0 bases from V and 5 from J, leaving 8 bases between them. The CDR3 has 14 amino acids. The CDR3 spells CASSLGQGHNEQFF. The CDR3 DNA follows: TGTGCCAGCAGCTTAGGCCAAGGCCACAATGAGCAGTTCTTC.

The rearrangement links TRBV6-1 to TRBJ2-7; 11 bases match TRBD2. Germline V CDR1 and CDR2: MNHNS, SASEGT. This CDR3 is built from 15 residues. J was trimmed by 0 bases and V by 6 bases; bases with no gene match: 4. The DNA of the CDR3 is TGTGCCAGCAGGTTAACTAGCGGGAGCTCCTACGAGCAGTACTTC. It translates to CASRLTSGSSYEQYF.

This chain uses TRBV11-1 with TRBJ2-1; D not certain. The CDR3 spans 12 residues. Germline V lookup: CDR1 SGHAT, CDR2 FQDESV (reference sequence). Trimming left V 3 bases short and J 3 bases short, with 3 bases between. CDR3 loop: CASSFNYNEQFF. As DNA, the CDR3 is TGTGCCAGCAGCTTCAACTACAATGAGCAGTTCTTC.

Points on this clone: The same CDR3 also results from other DNA sequences found in this sample. The genes are TRBV28 and TRBJ2-4; no clear D. V lost 3 bases and J lost 0, with 9 bases in between. The CDR3 length is 15 residues. Germline values: CDR1 MDHEN, CDR2 SYDVKM. The CDR3 nucleotides are TGTGCCAGCAGTTTTAAGAGGCTAGCCAAAAACATTCAGTACTTC. Its protein product is CASSFKRLAKNIQYF.

The genes are TRBV5-4 and TRBJ2-5, with D possibly being TRBD2 (5 bases). With 0 bases removed from V and 10 bases from J, the gap between germline ends came to 19 bases. The CDR3 contains 15 residues. Per the germline V gene, CDR1 is SGHNT and CDR2 is YYREEE (reference sequence). This CDR3 reads CASSLVGDPRRDQYF. CDR3 bases: TGTGCCAGCAGCTTGGTAGGAGACCCTCGCCGGGACCAGTACTTC.

The J gene is TRBJ2-7, the V gene TRBV4-3; D is undetermined. This CDR3 comprises 15 residues. From germline, CDR1 is LGHNA and CDR2 YSLEER. V was pared by 0 bases and J by 2 bases, with 11 bases between. The CDR3 is CASSQDQGAAYEQYF. CDR3 nucleotide sequence: TGCGCCAGCAGCCAAGATCAAGGTGCTGCCTACGAGCAGTACTTC.

The chain has TRBV25-1 and TRBJ1-5; no clear D. The V and J ends lost 2 bases and 4 bases respectively, with 3 bases between them. This CDR3 region has 12 residues. Germline CDR1 MGHDK, CDR2 SYGVNS. The CDR3 DNA sequence: TGTGCCAGCAGTGAAGAAAATCAGCCCCAGCATTTT. Translation gives CASSEENQPQHF.

This clone was observed once. The rearrangement links TRBV10-1 to TRBJ2-7, with D perhaps being TRBD1 or TRBD2 (5 bases each). Germline V gene lookup returns CDR1 WNHNN and CDR2 SYGVQD (reference sequence). CDR3 size: 14 residues. V was trimmed by 2 bases and J by 1 base, leaving 9 bases between them. This CDR3 is CASSEMGVSYEQYF. Here the CDR3 DNA reads TGCGCCAGCAGTGAGATGGGGGTGTCCTACGAGCAGTACTTC.

The chain employs TRBV27 and TRBJ2-7; 7 bases are shared with TRBD1. Germline CDR1 is MNHEY and CDR2 is SMNVEV (reference sequence). V shed 4 bases and J 3 bases; nucleotides not matched to a gene: 9. This CDR3 has 15 residues. CDR3 DNA sequence: TGTGCCAGCAGTTCTCCTCGGACAGGATTCTACGAGCAGTACTTC. Translation gives CASSSPRTGFYEQYF.

The V gene is TRBV27, the J gene TRBJ2-7, with TRBD2 matching over 7 bases. This CDR3 has 16 residues. After removal of 5 bases from V and 0 bases from J, the junction contained 10 bases not matched to a gene. Germline CDR1 MNHEY, CDR2 SMNVEV (reference sequence). DNA of the CDR3: TGTGCCAGCAGTGCCTCTCTCGGGACTATCTCCTACGAGCAGTACTTC. Translated, it gives CASSASLGTISYEQYF.

The table lists this clone with a count of one. The rearrangement uses TRBV5-5 and TRBJ2-7; TRBD1 aligns across 7 bases. CDR3 size: 15 residues. Losses at the gene ends were 4 bases for V and 0 bases for J; bases not matched to a gene: 7. Germline CDR1 reads SGHKS; CDR2 reads YYEKEE (reference sequence). This chain's CDR3 is CASSQDGDSSYEQYF. CDR3 sequence (DNA): TGTGCCAGCAGCCAAGATGGGGACAGCTCCTACGAGCAGTACTTC.

V gene TRBV12-5 combines with J gene TRBJ1-4; no clear D gene. V lost 1 base, J lost 0 bases, and 12 bases lay in between. The CDR3 loop spans 17 amino acids. Germline V gene data show CDR1 as LGHNT and CDR2 as FRNRAP. Here the CDR3 reads CASGLALTEATNEKLFF. The CDR3 DNA sequence: TGTGCTAGTGGTTTGGCCCTGACTGAAGCAACTAATGAAAAACTGTTTTTT.

The rearrangement joins TRBV7-8 to TRBJ2-2; TRBD2 agrees at 10 bases. Germline trimming cut 5 bases from V and 4 bases from J; bases unmatched to any gene: 25. Germline loops: CDR1 SGHVS, CDR2 FQNEAQ. The CDR3 is 22 residues long. The CDR3 DNA sequence: TGTGCCAGCAGCCCCTACGCCGTGGTAGCGGGAGGTCCCGTAGCTATCACCGGGGAGCTGTTTTTT. It is translated as CASSPYAVVAGGPVAITGELFF. Full variable domain (rest looked up from reference TRBV7-8 and TRBJ2-2): GAGVSQSPRYKVAKRGQDVALRCDPISGHVSLFWYQQALGQGPEFLTYFQNEAQLDKSGLPSDRFFAERPEGSVSTLKIQRTQQEDSAVYLCASSPYAVVAGGPVAITGELFFGEGSRLTVL.

The J gene is TRBJ2-3, the V gene TRBV2, with TRBD2 matching 9 bases. CDR3 size: 17 residues. Germline CDR1 is SNHLY and CDR2 is FYNNEI. V shed 7 bases, J shed 3 bases, and the junction held 14 bases outside the gene matches. The CDR3 DNA follows: TGTGCCAGCACCTTAGGAGCTAGCGGGATAGTAACAGATACGCAGTATTTT. Amino acids: CASTLGASGIVTDTQYF.